This passage covers 24 T cell receptor beta chains from one sample sequenced in a study of CD8 T cells in Susac syndrome (dated by TCRdb to the late 2010s). The library was obtained by the immunoSEQ multiplex PCR assay. RNA was extracted using the RNeasy kit, and about 0.45 to 1 ug of the RNA was reverse transcribed with random hexamers. TCRdb ran its own pipeline on the public reads, namely fastp trimming at Q25 and MiXCR clone calling, and kept in-frame beta chains. Identical CDR3 proteins give one entry, which carries the most common genes and DNA. Recorded for this sample are about 140,000 distinct CDR3 sequences; 95% of them occurred a single time. The ten largest account for 0.15% to 0.2% of the sample. Sequenced input: CD8+ T cells from PBMCs. These receptors came from a human donor with Susac syndrome.

V and J are TRBV2 and TRBJ2-1, with TRBD2 as a possible D gene (5 bases). With 8 bases removed from V and 7 bases from J, the gap between germline ends came to 12 bases. The germline CDR1 and CDR2 sequences are SNHLY and FYNNEI. CDR3 length: 12 amino acids. CDR3 residues: CASHGEGNEQFF. The DNA for the CDR3 is TGTGCCAGCCACGGAGAGGGAAATGAGCAGTTCTTC.

The chain links TRBV20-1 to TRBJ1-1, with 8 nucleotides matching TRBD1. The ends lost 5 bases at V and 3 bases at J; junction bases unmatched: 2. CDR1 is DFQATT, CDR2 SNEGSKA, per germline (reference sequence). CDR3 length: 12 amino acids. CDR3 bases: TGCAGTGCTTTGGACAGGGACACTGAAGCTTTCTTT. It encodes CSALDRDTEAFF.

This clonotype appeared a single time. V gene TRBV6-4 combines with J gene TRBJ2-1; the D gene is possibly TRBD2 (5 bases). The germline V gene encodes CDR1 MRHNA and CDR2 SNTAGT. Trimming took off 3 bases at V and 8 bases at J, with 11 bases between the two ends. This CDR3 is built from 13 residues. The CDR3 DNA reads TGTGCCAGCAGTGAGGGTCTAGCTTATGAGCAGTTCTTC. Encoded protein: CASSEGLAYEQFF.

In DNA, the CDR3 is TGCAGTGCTAGAGTACGCGGGAACGAACCCTACAATGAGCAGTTCTTC. This translates into CSARVRGNEPYNEQFF. The V call is TRBV20-1, the J call TRBJ2-1; maybe TRBD2 (6 bases). V lost 1 base, J lost 2 bases, and 15 bases lay in between. Germline V lookup: CDR1 DFQATT, CDR2 SNEGSKA (reference sequence). CDR3 size: 16 residues.

The rearrangement links TRBV11-2 to TRBJ2-7, with TRBD1 matching 9 bases. Germline values: CDR1 SGHAT, CDR2 FQNNGV. V shed 0 bases, J shed 4 bases, and the junction held 13 bases outside the gene matches. The CDR3 totals 18 residues. The CDR3 DNA sequence: TGTGCCAGCAGCTTAGACGGCTGGGTCCCGGGACAGGGTTACGAGCAGTACTTC. It codes for CASSLDGWVPGQGYEQYF.

The rearrangement joins TRBV15 to TRBJ1-5; D is unresolved. The length of the CDR3 is 13 residues. CDR1 LNHNV and CDR2 YYDKDF come from the germline V gene (reference sequence). Trimming removed 8 bases from V and 6 bases from J, with 14 bases in between. The CDR3 here is CATGRPGFQPQHF. CDR3 nucleotides: TGTGCCACCGGACGGCCGGGGTTTCAGCCCCAGCATTTT. Full variable domain (missing parts from reference TRBV15 and TRBJ1-5): DAMVIQNPRYQVTQFGKPVTLSCSQTLNHNVMYWYQQKSSQAPKLLFHYYDKDFNNEADTPDNFQSRRPNTSFCFLDIRSPGLGDTAMYLCATGRPGFQPQHFGDGTRLSIL.

The V and J genes are TRBV5-4 and TRBJ2-1; D remains ambiguous. V was cut by 1 base and J by 5 bases, with 7 bases left in between. Per the germline V gene, CDR1 is SGHNT and CDR2 is YYREEE (reference sequence). The CDR3 totals 13 residues. This chain's CDR3 is CASSLQTHNEQFF. In DNA, the CDR3 is TGTGCCAGCAGCTTGCAGACCCACAATGAGCAGTTCTTC.

The chain is built from TRBV5-1 and TRBJ2-1; TRBD2 matches 8 bases. This CDR3 spans 14 amino acids. J gave up 5 bases and V 4 bases, and 5 bases lay outside the gene matches. Germline CDR1 reads SGHRS; CDR2 reads YFSETQ. This CDR3 reads CASSPTSGHNEQFF. For the CDR3, the DNA is TGCGCCAGCAGCCCCACTAGCGGCCACAATGAGCAGTTCTTC.

The chain couples TRBV28 to TRBJ2-5; D might be TRBD2 (5 bases). The CDR3 covers 14 residues. V was clipped by 2 bases and J by 7 bases, with 14 bases between them. Germline lookup yields CDR1 MDHEN and CDR2 SYDVKM. The CDR3 is CASSLGGESTTQYF. In DNA, the CDR3 is TGTGCCAGCAGTTTAGGTGGGGAGAGTACGACCCAGTACTTC.

This sequence joins TRBV14 and TRBJ2-7; D perhaps matches TRBD1 (5 bases). Germline loops: CDR1 SGHDN, CDR2 FVKESK. The CDR3 runs to 16 residues. V was trimmed by 4 bases and J by 5 bases, leaving 21 bases between them. The CDR3 coding sequence is TGTGCCAGCAGCCCCAACGGCGGCAGGGCAAGGGACGAGCAGTACTTC. Translated, it gives CASSPNGGRARDEQYF.

The chain has TRBV20-1 and TRBJ2-1; a possible D gene is TRBD2 (5 bases). The V end lost 0 bases, the J end lost 2 bases, and 14 bases lay between the germline ends. The V gene's germline CDR1 is DFQATT and CDR2 SNEGSKA (reference sequence). The CDR3 is 16 residues long. CDR3 DNA: TGCAGTGCTAGAGATATTAGCGACTATACCTACAATGAGCAGTTCTTC. Protein product: CSARDISDYTYNEQFF.

J is TRBJ2-1 and V is TRBV5-6; 10 bases match TRBD2. CDR1 and CDR2 from the germline V gene are SGHDT and YYEEEE. Unmatched junction bases numbered 3, after V lost 2 bases and J lost 4 bases. The CDR3 consists of 15 residues. DNA of the CDR3: TGTGCCAGCAGCTTCGGACTAGCGGATTACAATGAGCAGTTCTTC. It encodes CASSFGLADYNEQFF.

This sequence joins TRBV5-1 and TRBJ2-1; a weak D match, TRBD2 (5 bases). Between the trimmed V and J ends, which lost 6 bases and 3 bases, there was a span of 16 bases. The germline V gene has CDR1 SGHRS and CDR2 YFSETQ. CDR3 length: 15 residues. The DNA of the CDR3 is TGCGCCAGCACTTTAGGCGGGTTACTCTACAATGAGCAGTTCTTC. Residues: CASTLGGLLYNEQFF.

The V call is TRBV6-1, the J call TRBJ2-3; tentatively, D is TRBD1 (5 bases). This CDR3 has 16 residues. Between the trimmed V and J ends, which lost 6 bases and 5 bases, there was a span of 21 bases. CDR1 and CDR2 (germline): MNHNS, SASEGT. The DNA for the CDR3 is TGTGCCAGCAGCGTCGGACATCTGACGGGCCAAGATACGCAGTATTTT. This encodes CASSVGHLTGQDTQYF.

J is TRBJ1-5 and V is TRBV30, with D possibly being TRBD1 (5 bases). V lost 0 bases to trimming and J lost 9 bases, with 21 bases between them. This CDR3 is 16 amino acids long. The V gene's germline CDR1 is GTSNPN and CDR2 SVGIG (reference sequence). CDR3 nucleotide sequence: TGTGCCTGGAGTGTACGTTGGGGCAGGGATGATCGGCCCCAGCATTTT. Translated, it gives CAWSVRWGRDDRPQHF.

This chain joins TRBV4-1 and TRBJ2-7, with D perhaps TRBD1 or TRBD2 (7 bases each). Germline loops: CDR1 MGHRA, CDR2 YSYEKL. V lost 1 base and J lost 4, with 17 bases in between. The CDR3 has 16 residues. CDR3 in DNA: TGCGCCAGCAGCCAAGTGGGAGGGACAGCGGGGTACGAGCAGTACTTC. Amino acid sequence: CASSQVGGTAGYEQYF.

V and J are TRBV7-9 and TRBJ2-7; D is perhaps TRBD1 (5 bases). The CDR3 contains 12 residues. Germline V gene lookup returns CDR1 SEHNR and CDR2 FQNEAQ (reference sequence). Trimming left V 7 bases short and J 7 bases short, with 14 bases between. CDR3 loop: CASTSTELEQYF. In DNA form, the CDR3 reads TGTGCCAGCACCTCGACAGAACTGGAGCAGTACTTC.

This clonotype was observed a single time. The genes are TRBV7-9 and TRBJ1-5; maybe TRBD1 (5 bases). The CDR3 is 16 residues long. The V gene lost 1 base and the J gene lost 4 bases, with 14 bases spanning the gap. Germline loops: CDR1 SEHNR, CDR2 FQNEAQ (reference sequence). As DNA, the CDR3 is TGTGCCAGCAGCTTAGGCCGGGCAGGGTCAAATCAGCCCCAGCATTTT. It specifies CASSLGRAGSNQPQHF. Drawing the rest from reference TRBV7-9 and TRBJ1-5, the complete variable domain is DTGVSQNPRHKITKRGQNVTFRCDPISEHNRLYWYRQTLGQGPEFLTYFQNEAQLEKSRLLSDRFSAERPKGSFSTLEIQRTEQGDSAMYLCASSLGRAGSNQPQHFGDGTRLSIL.

The chain links TRBV15 to TRBJ2-1; 9 nucleotides line up with TRBD2. V lost 6 bases, J lost 6 bases, and 12 bases stayed unmatched. The CDR3 is 16 amino acids. Germline lookup yields CDR1 LNHNV and CDR2 YYDKDF (reference sequence). CDR3 region: CATSAIIAGDINEQFF. CDR3 DNA sequence: TGTGCCACCAGTGCGATTATAGCGGGAGATATCAATGAGCAGTTCTTC.

V is TRBV9 and J is TRBJ2-2; 9 nucleotides align to TRBD2. CDR1 SGDLS and CDR2 YYNGEE come from the germline V gene. The CDR3 has 16 amino acids. The V segment lost 0 bases and the J segment 2 bases; nucleotides outside the gene matches: 2. The CDR3 DNA reads TGTGCCAGCAGCGTAGTTAGCGGGGGAAACACCGGGGAGCTGTTTTTT. Encoded protein: CASSVVSGGNTGELFF.

The chain joins TRBV12-3 or TRBV12-4 to TRBJ2-1; the match to TRBD2 covers 9 bases. The V gene end was trimmed by 5 bases and the J gene end by 6 bases; junction bases not matched to a gene: 2. This CDR3 region has 13 residues. CDR3 bases: TGTGCCAGCAGTAGACTAGCGGCCAATGAGCAGTTCTTC. Translated, it gives CASSRLAANEQFF.

The chain has TRBV27 and TRBJ2-1; D gene uncertain. The germline gives CDR1 MNHEY, CDR2 SMNVEV (reference sequence). Trimming removed 2 bases from V and 7 bases from J, with 9 bases in between. This CDR3 spans 13 amino acids. CDR3 DNA: TGTGCCAGCAGTTTAGACCGCTGGAATGAGCAGTTCTTC. Translating it yields CASSLDRWNEQFF.

This clonotype was detected a few times. The rearrangement links TRBV9 to TRBJ2-3; tentatively, D is TRBD2 (5 bases). Germline CDR1 SGDLS, CDR2 YYNGEE. This CDR3 has 13 residues. The V and J ends lost 2 bases and 3 bases respectively, with 7 bases between them. For the CDR3, the DNA is TGTGCCAGCAGCGTTGAGGGTACAGATACGCAGTATTTT. Its protein is CASSVEGTDTQYF.

V and J are TRBV20-1 and TRBJ1-5; TRBD1 is a possible D gene (5 bases). The V and J ends lost 0 bases and 5 bases respectively, with 17 bases between them. The germline V gene encodes CDR1 DFQATT and CDR2 SNEGSKA (reference sequence). This CDR3 contains 16 residues. The CDR3 sequence is CSARDPGRGEDQPQHF. CDR3 DNA sequence: TGCAGTGCTAGAGATCCGGGTAGGGGAGAGGATCAGCCCCAGCATTTT.